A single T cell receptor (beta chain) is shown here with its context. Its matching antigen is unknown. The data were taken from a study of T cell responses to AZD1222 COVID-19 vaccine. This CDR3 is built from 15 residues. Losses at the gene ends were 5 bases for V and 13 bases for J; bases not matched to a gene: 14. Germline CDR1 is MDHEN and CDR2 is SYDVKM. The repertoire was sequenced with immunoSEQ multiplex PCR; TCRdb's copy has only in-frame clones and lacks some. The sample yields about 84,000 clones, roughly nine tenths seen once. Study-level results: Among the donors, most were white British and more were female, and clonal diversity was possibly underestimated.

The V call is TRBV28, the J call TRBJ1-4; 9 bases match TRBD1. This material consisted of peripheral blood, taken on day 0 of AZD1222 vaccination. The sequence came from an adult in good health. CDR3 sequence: CASSPPTIGQGRLFF. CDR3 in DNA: TGTGCCAGCAGTCCACCCACCATAGGACAGGGGAGACTGTTTTTT.